A single sample gave rise to the 22 T cell receptor beta chains below, sequenced in a study of CD8+ T cells in alopecia areata. After isolation, RNA underwent reverse transcription to generate cDNA as the sequencing template. Libraries were prepared by immunoSEQ multiplex PCR; TCRdb keeps only in-frame clonotypes and omits some of them. The sample lists some 150,000 clones, 45% to 60% seen once, with roughly a fifth in the top ten. The source material was CD8+ T cells sorted from blood, sampled at week 0. The receptors were sampled from a human donor with alopecia areata.

This clone was detected a few times. The V call is TRBV5-6, the J call TRBJ1-1; TRBD1 matches 8 bases. This CDR3 spans 14 amino acids. V lost 3 bases, J lost 1 base, and 2 bases stayed unmatched. The germline CDR1 and CDR2 sequences are SGHDT and YYEEEE. The CDR3 DNA reads as TGTGCCAGCAGCTCCGGGACAGGGAACACTGAAGCTTTCTTT. It encodes CASSSGTGNTEAFF.

This clone was found a few times. The rearrangement joins TRBV29-1 to TRBJ1-5; 7 bases align to TRBD1. Germline-derived CDR1 and CDR2 are SQVTM and ANQGSEA. The CDR3 has 19 residues. V was clipped by 4 bases and J by 7 bases; unmatched bases: 25. CDR3 in amino acids: CSVALGRETGMEGCQPQHF. The CDR3 nucleotides are TGCAGCGTTGCCCTAGGAAGAGAGACAGGGATGGAAGGATGCCAGCCCCAGCATTTT.

Turning to this clone: A far larger clone is off by one base, so a read error is likely. The chain has TRBV13 and TRBJ1-1, with 7 bases identical to TRBD1. This CDR3 is built from 14 residues. CDR1 and CDR2 from the germline V gene are PRHDT and FYEKMQ (reference sequence). The CDR3 sequence is CASSLGTDNTEAFF. The CDR3, as DNA: TGTGCCAGCAGCCTAGGGACAGACAACACTGAAGCTTTCTTT.

The rearrangement joins TRBV25-1 to TRBJ1-2; tentatively, D is TRBD1 (5 bases). The CDR3 has 13 residues. CDR1 MGHDK and CDR2 SYGVNS come from the germline V gene. The V end was cut by 4 bases, the J end by 7 bases, with 13 bases between. The CDR3 reads CASSVSLGAGYTF. CDR3 DNA sequence: TGTGCCAGCAGTGTCTCGTTAGGGGCTGGCTACACCTTC.

V usage is TRBV30 and J usage is TRBJ2-1; tentative D call: TRBD2 (6 bases). V was cut by 3 bases and J by 16 bases, with 19 bases left in between. The CDR3 runs to 12 residues. The V gene's germline CDR1 is GTSNPN and CDR2 SVGIG (reference sequence). In DNA, the CDR3 is TGTGCCTGGAGGGAATCGACAAGGGACTTCTTCTTC. Translation: CAWRESTRDFFF.

This chain joins TRBV29-1 and TRBJ2-7; D gene ambiguous. Germline V gene lookup returns CDR1 SQVTM and CDR2 ANQGSEA. This CDR3 contains 13 residues. The germline V and J ends were trimmed by 4 bases and 0 bases, with 10 bases remaining between them. Here the CDR3 reads CSVVGPGSYEQYF. In DNA, the CDR3 is TGCAGCGTTGTTGGCCCGGGCTCCTACGAGCAGTACTTC.

This clone appeared once. V and J are TRBV27 and TRBJ2-7; D is perhaps TRBD2 (5 bases). In germline, CDR1 is MNHEY, CDR2 SMNVEV (reference sequence). The CDR3 runs 15 residues. Trimming cost V 4 bases and J 5 bases, with 18 bases left between them. The CDR3 loop reads CASSWSGRAGDEQYF. Written as DNA, the CDR3 is TGTGCCAGCAGTTGGTCCGGGCGGGCCGGGGACGAGCAGTACTTC.

Remarks on this clone: The sample carries other DNA sequences with the same CDR3. The J gene is TRBJ2-7, the V gene TRBV4-3, with D possibly matching TRBD2 (6 bases). Germline-derived CDR1 and CDR2 are LGHNA and YSLEER. The CDR3 contains 13 residues. Trimming stripped 1 base from V and 3 bases from J, with 7 bases between. CDR3 coding DNA: TGCGCCAGCAGCCAAGTCGGGGGCTACGAGCAGTACTTC. Protein: CASSQVGGYEQYF.

This clone was counted once. CDR3 coding DNA: TGTGCCAGCAGCTTCGGCGGGGGCCCCTACAATGAGCAGTTCTTC. It translates to CASSFGGGPYNEQFF. The gene calls are TRBV7-2 and TRBJ2-1; tentatively, D is TRBD2 (7 bases). V lost 3 bases and J 2 bases, leaving 11 bases between the germline ends. CDR1 SGHTA and CDR2 FQGNSA come from the germline V gene. The CDR3 runs to 15 residues. Variable domain in full (rest from reference TRBV7-2 and TRBJ2-1): GAGVSQSPSNKVTEKGKDVELRCDPISGHTALYWYRQSLGQGLEFLIYFQGNSAPDKSGLPSDRFSAERTGGSVSTLTIQRTQQEDSAVYLCASSFGGGPYNEQFFGPGTRLTVL.

V is TRBV29-1 and J is TRBJ1-2, with D tentatively TRBD1 (5 bases). This CDR3 is built from 13 residues. V lost 8 bases, J lost 8 bases, and 21 bases lay in between. CDR1 is SQVTM, CDR2 ANQGSEA, per germline. The CDR3 nucleotides read TGCAGCTCCTGGGGGACGGACGGAGGAGGCTACACCTTC. Residues: CSSWGTDGGGYTF.

This sequence joins TRBV7-2 and TRBJ2-3, with D unclear. Trimming shortened V by 2 bases and J by 1 base, and 4 bases separated the two germline ends. CDR3 length equals 13 residues. The V gene's germline CDR1 is SGHTA and CDR2 FQGNSA. CDR3 in DNA: TGTGCCAGCAGCTTAATGGGCACAGATACGCAGTATTTT. It yields the protein CASSLMGTDTQYF.

The genes are TRBV5-6 and TRBJ1-5; possible D gene TRBD1, 6 bases. Germline CDR1 SGHDT, CDR2 YYEEEE. The V end was cut by 3 bases, the J end by 6 bases, with 22 bases between. The CDR3 covers 17 residues. CDR3 loop: CASSSQGRVRQGQPQHF. CDR3 nucleotide sequence: TGTGCCAGCAGCTCACAGGGAAGAGTGCGTCAGGGTCAGCCCCAGCATTTT.

V usage is TRBV30 and J usage is TRBJ1-5; D not certain. Trimming stripped 0 bases from V and 4 bases from J, with 7 bases between. Germline assignment: CDR1 GTSNPN and CDR2 SVGIG (reference sequence). The CDR3 spans 13 residues. The CDR3 nucleotides read TGTGCCTGGAGTGTAAACGTTAATCAGCCCCAGCATTTT. Its translation: CAWSVNVNQPQHF. The variable domain in full, with the rest retrieved from reference TRBV30 and TRBJ1-5, is SQTIHQWPATLVQPVGSPLSLECTVEGTSNPNLYWYRQAAGRGLQLLFYSVGIGQISSEVPQNLSASRPQDRQFILSSKKLLLSDSGFYLCAWSVNVNQPQHFGDGTRLSIL.

This chain links TRBV19 with TRBJ1-5, with D possibly TRBD1 on 5 matching bases. CDR1 is LNHDA, CDR2 SQIVND, per germline (reference sequence). V lost 3 bases and J 1 base, leaving 7 bases between the germline ends. The CDR3 is 14 amino acids. The CDR3 spells CASSIWGSNQPQHF. In nucleotides, the CDR3 is TGTGCCAGTAGTATCTGGGGCAGCAATCAGCCCCAGCATTTT. The full variable domain, in which reference TRBV19 and TRBJ1-5 provide the parts outside the CDR3, is DGGITQSPKYLFRKEGQNVTLSCEQNLNHDAMYWYRQDPGQGLRLIYYSQIVNDFQKGDIAEGYSVSREKKESFPLTVTSAQKNPTAFYLCASSIWGSNQPQHFGDGTRLSIL.

The table lists this clone with a few counts. CDR3 sequence: CASSYSGDGYTF. As DNA, the CDR3 is TGTGCCAGCAGTTACTCTGGGGATGGCTACACCTTC. This chain connects TRBV6-5 to TRBJ1-2; D is undetermined. CDR3 size: 12 residues. Trimming shortened V by 0 bases and J by 6 bases, and 5 bases separated the two germline ends. The germline CDR1 and CDR2 sequences are MNHEY and SVGAGI.

V usage is TRBV4-3 and J usage is TRBJ2-7; no clear D gene. V was shortened by 2 bases and J by 3 bases, with 11 bases between the two germline ends. The CDR3 has 14 residues. Germline V lookup: CDR1 LGHNA, CDR2 YSLEER. CDR3 amino acids: CASSQSKAYYEQYF. In DNA form, the CDR3 reads TGCGCCAGCAGCCAATCGAAGGCTTACTACGAGCAGTACTTC.

This clone was seen only a few times. The chain carries TRBV30 and TRBJ2-1; D unclear. The CDR3 is 12 residues long. Germline loops: CDR1 GTSNPN, CDR2 SVGIG (reference sequence). Trimming left V 0 bases short and J 6 bases short, with 6 bases between. Here the CDR3 reads CAWSVIPNEQFF. For the CDR3, the DNA is TGTGCCTGGAGTGTAATCCCCAATGAGCAGTTCTTC.

This clone was seen more than once but under ten times. The rearrangement uses TRBV29-1 and TRBJ2-1; D may be TRBD2 (5 bases). Trimming shortened V by 4 bases and J by 4 bases, and 14 bases separated the two germline ends. CDR1 and CDR2 (germline): SQVTM, ANQGSEA. This CDR3 region has 14 residues. CDR3 nucleotides: TGCAGCGTTGTTGGAGGAATTAGTTACAATGAGCAGTTCTTC. It specifies CSVVGGISYNEQFF.

This clone came up a few times. The chain employs TRBV29-1 and TRBJ1-2; weak D call: TRBD1 (6 bases). Trimming left V 7 bases short and J 4 bases short, with 16 bases between. The germline gives CDR1 SQVTM, CDR2 ANQGSEA. CDR3 length: 13 amino acids. The CDR3 region is CSARDTVSYGYTF. The CDR3 coding sequence is TGCAGCGCCCGGGACACAGTCTCCTATGGCTACACCTTC.

J is TRBJ1-1 and V is TRBV2; D unresolved. The CDR3 runs 13 residues. V was shortened by 10 bases and J by 2 bases, with 14 bases between the two germline ends. Germline CDR1 is SNHLY and CDR2 is FYNNEI. The CDR3 nucleotides are TGTGCCACTCTCGCACAGCAAAACACTGAAGCTTTCTTT. Protein product: CATLAQQNTEAFF.

This clone appeared a few times. Other DNA sequences from this sample encode an identical CDR3 as well. The chain is built from TRBV29-1 and TRBJ2-7; D not resolved. This CDR3 region has 12 residues. Trimming stripped 1 base from V and 2 bases from J, with 6 bases between. Germline-derived CDR1 and CDR2 are SQVTM and ANQGSEA. CDR3 sequence reads: CSVEAGTYEQYF. CDR3 DNA: TGCAGCGTTGAAGCTGGGACCTACGAGCAGTACTTC.

The gene calls are TRBV4-3 and TRBJ2-1; D may be TRBD1 or TRBD2 (5 bases each). The CDR3 covers 16 residues. Germline V lookup: CDR1 LGHNA, CDR2 YSLEER. Trimming pared 1 base from V and 4 bases from J, leaving 14 bases between. DNA for the CDR3: TGCGCCAGCAGCCAAGGGGGGTCAGGCCCATACAATGAGCAGTTCTTC. Translation gives CASSQGGSGPYNEQFF.